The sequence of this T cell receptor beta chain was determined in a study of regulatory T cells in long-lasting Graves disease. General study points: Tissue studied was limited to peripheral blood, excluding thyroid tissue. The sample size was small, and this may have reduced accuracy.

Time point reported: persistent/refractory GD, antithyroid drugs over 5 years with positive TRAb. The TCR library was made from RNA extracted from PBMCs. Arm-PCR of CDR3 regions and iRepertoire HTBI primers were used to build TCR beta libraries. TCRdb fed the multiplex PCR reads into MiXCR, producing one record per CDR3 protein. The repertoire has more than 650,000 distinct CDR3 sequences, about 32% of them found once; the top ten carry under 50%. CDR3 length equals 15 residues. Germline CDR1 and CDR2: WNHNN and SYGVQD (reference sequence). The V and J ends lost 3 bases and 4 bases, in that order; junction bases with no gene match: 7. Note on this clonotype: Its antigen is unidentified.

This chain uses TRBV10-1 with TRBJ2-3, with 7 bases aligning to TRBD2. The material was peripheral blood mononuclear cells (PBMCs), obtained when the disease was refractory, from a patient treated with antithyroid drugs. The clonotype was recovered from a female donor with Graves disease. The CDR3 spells CASSDWAGESDTQYF. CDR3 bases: TGCGCCAGCAGTGACTGGGCGGGAGAGTCAGATACGCAGTATTTT.